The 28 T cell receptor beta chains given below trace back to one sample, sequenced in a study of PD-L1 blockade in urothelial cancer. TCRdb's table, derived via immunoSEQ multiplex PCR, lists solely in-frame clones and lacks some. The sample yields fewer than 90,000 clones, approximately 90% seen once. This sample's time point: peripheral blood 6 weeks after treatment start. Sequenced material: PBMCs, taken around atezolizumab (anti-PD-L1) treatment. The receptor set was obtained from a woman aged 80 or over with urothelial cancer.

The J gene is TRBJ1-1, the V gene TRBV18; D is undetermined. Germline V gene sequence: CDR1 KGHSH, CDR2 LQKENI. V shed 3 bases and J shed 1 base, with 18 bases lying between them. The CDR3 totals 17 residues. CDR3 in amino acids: CASSPLSQVSSNTEAFF. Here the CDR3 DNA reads TGTGCCAGCTCACCCTTAAGTCAGGTCTCGTCGAACACTGAAGCTTTCTTT.

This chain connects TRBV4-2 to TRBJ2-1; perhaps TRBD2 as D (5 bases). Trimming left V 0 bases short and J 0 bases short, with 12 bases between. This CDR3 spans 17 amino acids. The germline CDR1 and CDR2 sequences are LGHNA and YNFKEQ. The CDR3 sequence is CASSQEPGILSYNEQFF. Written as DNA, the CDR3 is TGTGCCAGCAGCCAAGAGCCCGGGATTCTCTCCTACAATGAGCAGTTCTTC.

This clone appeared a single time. As DNA, the CDR3 is TGTGCCACCAGCAGAGATTACTCACTAGCGGGAGGGTACGAGCAGTACTTC. Residues: CATSRDYSLAGGYEQYF. The chain carries TRBV15 and TRBJ2-7; 13 bases match TRBD2. After removal of 0 bases from V and 4 bases from J, the junction contained 6 bases not matched to a gene. CDR3 size: 17 residues. Germline values: CDR1 LNHNV, CDR2 YYDKDF (reference sequence).

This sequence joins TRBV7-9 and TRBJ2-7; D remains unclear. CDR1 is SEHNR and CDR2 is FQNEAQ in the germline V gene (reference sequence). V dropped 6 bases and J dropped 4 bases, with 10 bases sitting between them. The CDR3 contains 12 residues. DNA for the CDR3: TGTGCCAGCAGTCCAACGGGTTACGAGCAGTACTTC. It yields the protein CASSPTGYEQYF.

CDR3: CASSPRQGREKLFF. CDR3 DNA: TGTGCCAGCAGCCCGCGACAGGGACGTGAAAAACTGTTTTTT. The chain uses TRBV14 and TRBJ1-4; 7 bases line up with TRBD1. CDR1 and CDR2 from the germline V gene are SGHDN and FVKESK. Germline trimming cut 4 bases from V and 7 bases from J; bases unmatched to any gene: 6. CDR3 size: 14 residues.

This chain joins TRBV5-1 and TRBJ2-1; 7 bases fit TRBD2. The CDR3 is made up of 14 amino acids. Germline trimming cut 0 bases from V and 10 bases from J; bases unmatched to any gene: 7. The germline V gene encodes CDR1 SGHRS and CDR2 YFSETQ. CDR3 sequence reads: CASSLGDYLGEQFF. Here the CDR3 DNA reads TGCGCCAGCAGCTTGGGGGACTATCTCGGGGAGCAGTTCTTC.

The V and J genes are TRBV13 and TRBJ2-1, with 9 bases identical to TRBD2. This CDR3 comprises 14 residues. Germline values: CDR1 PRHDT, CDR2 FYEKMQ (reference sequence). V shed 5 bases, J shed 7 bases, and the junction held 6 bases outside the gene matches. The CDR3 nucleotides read TGTGCCAGCAGCCCCGGACTAGCGAGGAATGAGCAGTTCTTC. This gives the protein CASSPGLARNEQFF.

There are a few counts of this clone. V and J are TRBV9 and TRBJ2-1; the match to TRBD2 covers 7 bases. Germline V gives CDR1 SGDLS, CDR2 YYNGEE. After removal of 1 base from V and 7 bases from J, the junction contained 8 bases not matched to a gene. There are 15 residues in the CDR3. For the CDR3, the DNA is TGTGCCAGCAGCGTATCGGCGGGAGTGGTAAATGAGCAGTTCTTC. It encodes CASSVSAGVVNEQFF.

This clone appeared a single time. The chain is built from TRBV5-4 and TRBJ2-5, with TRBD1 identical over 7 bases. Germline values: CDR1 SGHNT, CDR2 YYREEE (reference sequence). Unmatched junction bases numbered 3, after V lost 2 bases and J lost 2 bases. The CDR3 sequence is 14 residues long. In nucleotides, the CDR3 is TGTGCCAGCAGCTTACAGGGGCCACAAGAGACCCAGTACTTC. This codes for CASSLQGPQETQYF.

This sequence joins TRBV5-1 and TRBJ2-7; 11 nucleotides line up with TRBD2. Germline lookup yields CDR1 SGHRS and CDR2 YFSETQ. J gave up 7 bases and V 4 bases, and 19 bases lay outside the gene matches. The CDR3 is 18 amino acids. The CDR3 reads CASSRGLAATLGKEEQYF. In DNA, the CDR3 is TGCGCCAGCAGCCGGGGACTAGCGGCAACTCTCGGAAAGGAGGAGCAGTACTTC.

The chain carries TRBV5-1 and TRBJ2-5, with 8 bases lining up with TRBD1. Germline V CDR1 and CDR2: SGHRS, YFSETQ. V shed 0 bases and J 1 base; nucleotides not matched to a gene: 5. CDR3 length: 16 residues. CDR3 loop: CASSLALGQGQETQYF. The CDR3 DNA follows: TGCGCCAGCAGCTTGGCCCTTGGACAGGGCCAAGAGACCCAGTACTTC. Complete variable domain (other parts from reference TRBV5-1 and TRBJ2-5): KAGVTQTPRYLIKTRGQQVTLSCSPISGHRSVSWYQQTPGQGLQFLFEYFSETQRNKGNFPGRFSGRQFSNSRSEMNVSTLELGDSALYLCASSLALGQGQETQYFGPGTRLLVL.

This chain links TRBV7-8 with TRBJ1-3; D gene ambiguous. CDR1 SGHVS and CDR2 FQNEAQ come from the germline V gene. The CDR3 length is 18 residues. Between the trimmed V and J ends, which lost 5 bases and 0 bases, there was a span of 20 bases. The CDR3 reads CASSPRGGGRPSGNTIYF. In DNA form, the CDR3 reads TGTGCCAGCAGCCCCCGGGGTGGAGGCCGACCCTCTGGAAACACCATATATTTT.

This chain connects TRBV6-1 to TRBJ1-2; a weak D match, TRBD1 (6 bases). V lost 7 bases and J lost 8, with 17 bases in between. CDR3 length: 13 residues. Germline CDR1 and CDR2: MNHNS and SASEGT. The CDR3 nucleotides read TGTGCCAGCACCCCAACAGGGTTCTACGGCTACACCTTC. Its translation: CASTPTGFYGYTF.

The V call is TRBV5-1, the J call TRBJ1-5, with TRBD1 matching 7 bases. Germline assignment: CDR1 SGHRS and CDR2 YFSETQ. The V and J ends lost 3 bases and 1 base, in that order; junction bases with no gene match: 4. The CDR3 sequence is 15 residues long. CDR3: CASSSGQKSNQPQHF. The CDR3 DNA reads TGCGCCAGCAGCTCGGGACAGAAAAGCAATCAGCCCCAGCATTTT.

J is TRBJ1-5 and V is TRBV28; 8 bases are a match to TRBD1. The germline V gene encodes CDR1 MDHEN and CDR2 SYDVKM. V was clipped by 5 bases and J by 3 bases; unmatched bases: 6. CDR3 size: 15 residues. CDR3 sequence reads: CASSLRDRPNQPQHF. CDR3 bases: TGTGCCAGCAGTCTCCGGGACAGGCCCAATCAGCCCCAGCATTTT.

This CDR3 reads CASGQGIGSGNTIYF. DNA for the CDR3: TGTGCCAGCGGACAGGGGATCGGATCTGGAAACACCATATATTTT. The chain links TRBV9 to TRBJ1-3, with 9 bases identical to TRBD1. V lost 7 bases and J lost 1; bases outside the gene matches: 6. In germline, CDR1 is SGDLS, CDR2 YYNGEE. The CDR3 sequence is 15 residues long.

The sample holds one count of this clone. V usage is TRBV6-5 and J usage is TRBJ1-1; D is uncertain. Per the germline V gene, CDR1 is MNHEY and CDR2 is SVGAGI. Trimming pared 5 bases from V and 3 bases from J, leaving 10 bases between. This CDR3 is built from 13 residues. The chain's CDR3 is CASSPTLDTEAFF. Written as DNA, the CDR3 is TGTGCCAGCAGTCCTACGTTGGACACTGAAGCTTTCTTT.

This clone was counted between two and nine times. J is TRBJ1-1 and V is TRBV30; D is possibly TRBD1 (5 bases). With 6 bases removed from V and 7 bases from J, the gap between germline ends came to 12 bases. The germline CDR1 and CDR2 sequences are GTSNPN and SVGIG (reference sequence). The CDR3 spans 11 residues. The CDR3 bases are TGTGCCTGCAGGGAAGTCGGTGAAGCTTTCTTT. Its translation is CACREVGEAFF.

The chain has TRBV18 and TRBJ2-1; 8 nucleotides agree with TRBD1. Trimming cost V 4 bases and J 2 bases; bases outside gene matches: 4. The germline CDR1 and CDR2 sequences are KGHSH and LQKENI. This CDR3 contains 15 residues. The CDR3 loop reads CASSQDREAYNEQFF. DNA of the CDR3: TGTGCCAGCTCACAGGACAGGGAGGCCTACAATGAGCAGTTCTTC.

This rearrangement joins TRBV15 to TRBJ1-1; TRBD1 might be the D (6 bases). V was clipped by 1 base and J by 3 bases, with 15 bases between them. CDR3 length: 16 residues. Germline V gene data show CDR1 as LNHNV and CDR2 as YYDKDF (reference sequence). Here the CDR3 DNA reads TGTGCCACCAGCAGAGGAGGGGGACCCTTTGACACTGAAGCTTTCTTT. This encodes CATSRGGGPFDTEAFF.

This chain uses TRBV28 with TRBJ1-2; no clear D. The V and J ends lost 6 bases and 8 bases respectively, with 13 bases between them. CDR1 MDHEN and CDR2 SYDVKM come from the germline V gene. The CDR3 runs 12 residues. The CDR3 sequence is CASSSRLRGYTF. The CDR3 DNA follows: TGTGCCAGCAGCTCCCGGTTGCGAGGCTACACCTTC.

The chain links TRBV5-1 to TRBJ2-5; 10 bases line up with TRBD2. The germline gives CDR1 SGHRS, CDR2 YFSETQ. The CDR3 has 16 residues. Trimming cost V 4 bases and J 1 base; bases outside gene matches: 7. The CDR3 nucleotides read TGCGCCAGCAGCGTCGGACTAGCGGTCGCCCAAGAGACCCAGTACTTC. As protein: CASSVGLAVAQETQYF. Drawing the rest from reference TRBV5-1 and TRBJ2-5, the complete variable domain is KAGVTQTPRYLIKTRGQQVTLSCSPISGHRSVSWYQQTPGQGLQFLFEYFSETQRNKGNFPGRFSGRQFSNSRSEMNVSTLELGDSALYLCASSVGLAVAQETQYFGPGTRLLVL.

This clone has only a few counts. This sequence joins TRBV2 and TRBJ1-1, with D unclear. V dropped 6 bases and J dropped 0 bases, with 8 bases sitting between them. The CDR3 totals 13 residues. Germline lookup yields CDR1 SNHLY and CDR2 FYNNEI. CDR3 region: CASRGEVNTEAFF. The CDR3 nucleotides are TGTGCCAGCAGAGGTGAGGTGAACACTGAAGCTTTCTTT.

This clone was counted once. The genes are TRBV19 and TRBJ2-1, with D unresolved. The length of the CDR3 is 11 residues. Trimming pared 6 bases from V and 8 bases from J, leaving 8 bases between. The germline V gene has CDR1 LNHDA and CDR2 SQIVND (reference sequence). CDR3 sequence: CASSRFYEQFF. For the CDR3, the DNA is TGTGCCAGTAGCAGATTTTATGAGCAGTTCTTC.

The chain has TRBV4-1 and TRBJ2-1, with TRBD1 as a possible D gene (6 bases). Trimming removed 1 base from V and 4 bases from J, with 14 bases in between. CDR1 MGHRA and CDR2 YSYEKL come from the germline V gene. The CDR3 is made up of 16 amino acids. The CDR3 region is CASSQGSDSGYNEQFF. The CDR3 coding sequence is TGCGCCAGCAGCCAAGGCTCGGACAGCGGATACAATGAGCAGTTCTTC.

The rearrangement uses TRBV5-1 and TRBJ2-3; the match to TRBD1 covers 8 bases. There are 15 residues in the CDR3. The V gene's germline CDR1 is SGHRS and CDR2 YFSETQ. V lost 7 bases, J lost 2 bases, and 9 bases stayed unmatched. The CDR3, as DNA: TGCGCCAGCTACCCCGGACAGGGACCCACAGATACGCAGTATTTT. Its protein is CASYPGQGPTDTQYF.

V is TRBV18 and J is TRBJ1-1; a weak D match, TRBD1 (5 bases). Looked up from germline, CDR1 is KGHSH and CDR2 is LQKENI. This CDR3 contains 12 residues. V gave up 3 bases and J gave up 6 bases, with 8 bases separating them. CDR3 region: CASSPGTAEAFF. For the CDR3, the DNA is TGTGCCAGCTCACCCGGGACTGCTGAAGCTTTCTTT.

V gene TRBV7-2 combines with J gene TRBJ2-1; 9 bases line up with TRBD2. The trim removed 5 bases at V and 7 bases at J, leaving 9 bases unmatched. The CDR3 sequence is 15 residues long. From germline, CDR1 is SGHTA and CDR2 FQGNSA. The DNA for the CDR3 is TGTGCCAGCAGCCCACCGGGACTAGCAATGAATGAGCAGTTCTTC. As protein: CASSPPGLAMNEQFF.